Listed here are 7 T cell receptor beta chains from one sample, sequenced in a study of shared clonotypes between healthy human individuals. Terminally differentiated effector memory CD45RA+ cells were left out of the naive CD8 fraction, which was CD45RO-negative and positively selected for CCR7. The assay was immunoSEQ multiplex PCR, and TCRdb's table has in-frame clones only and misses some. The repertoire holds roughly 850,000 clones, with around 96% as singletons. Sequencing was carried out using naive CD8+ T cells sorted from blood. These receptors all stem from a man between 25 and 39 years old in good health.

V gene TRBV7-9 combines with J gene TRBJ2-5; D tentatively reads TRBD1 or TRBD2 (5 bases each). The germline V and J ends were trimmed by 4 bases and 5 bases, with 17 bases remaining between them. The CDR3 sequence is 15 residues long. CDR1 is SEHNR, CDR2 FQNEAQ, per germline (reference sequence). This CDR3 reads CASSSRGPEGETQYF. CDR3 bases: TGTGCCAGCAGCTCCCGGGGCCCCGAAGGGGAGACCCAGTACTTC.

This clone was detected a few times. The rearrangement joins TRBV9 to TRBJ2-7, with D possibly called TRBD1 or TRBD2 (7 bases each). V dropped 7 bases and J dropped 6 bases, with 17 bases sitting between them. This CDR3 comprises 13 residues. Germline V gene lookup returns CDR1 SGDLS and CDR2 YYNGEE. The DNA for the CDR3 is TGTGCCAGCTCCTCAGGGGGAGGGACCGAGCAGTACTTC. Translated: CASSSGGGTEQYF. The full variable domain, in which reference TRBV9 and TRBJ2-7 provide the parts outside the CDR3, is DSGVTQTPKHLITATGQRVTLRCSPRSGDLSVYWYQQSLDQGLQFLIQYYNGEERAKGNILERFSAQQFPDLHSELNLSSLELGDSALYFCASSSGGGTEQYFGPGTRLTVT.

CDR3 in DNA: TGTGCCAGCAGCGCACTTTCAGGGCGGGCCGGGGAGCTGTTTTTT. As protein: CASSALSGRAGELFF. This chain uses TRBV7-9 with TRBJ2-2; D may correspond to TRBD1 or TRBD2 (5 bases each). The CDR3 runs 15 residues. Germline CDR1 SEHNR, CDR2 FQNEAQ (reference sequence). V lost 5 bases and J 6 bases, leaving 16 bases between the germline ends.

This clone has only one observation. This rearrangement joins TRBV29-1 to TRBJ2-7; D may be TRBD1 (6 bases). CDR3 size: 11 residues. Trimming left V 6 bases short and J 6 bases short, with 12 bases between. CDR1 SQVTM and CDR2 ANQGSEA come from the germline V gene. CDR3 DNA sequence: TGCAGCGTCCACAGGGAATCCGAGCAGTACTTC. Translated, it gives CSVHRESEQYF.

CDR3 in amino acids: CASSPLGAASYNEQFF. In DNA, the CDR3 is TGTGCCAGCAGCCCCTTGGGGGCTGCTTCCTACAATGAGCAGTTCTTC. The V gene is TRBV4-2, the J gene TRBJ2-1; possible D gene TRBD1, 6 bases. With 4 bases removed from V and 1 base from J, the gap between germline ends came to 14 bases. Per the germline V gene, CDR1 is LGHNA and CDR2 is YNFKEQ. The CDR3 spans 16 residues.

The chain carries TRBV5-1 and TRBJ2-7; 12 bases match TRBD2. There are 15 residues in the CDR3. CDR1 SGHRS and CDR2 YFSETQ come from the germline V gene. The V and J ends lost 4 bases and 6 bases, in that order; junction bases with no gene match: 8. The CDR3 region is CASSSTSGRSREQYF. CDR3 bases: TGCGCCAGCAGCAGCACTAGCGGGAGGAGTCGCGAGCAGTACTTC. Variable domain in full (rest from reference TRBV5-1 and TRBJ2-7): KAGVTQTPRYLIKTRGQQVTLSCSPISGHRSVSWYQQTPGQGLQFLFEYFSETQRNKGNFPGRFSGRQFSNSRSEMNVSTLELGDSALYLCASSSTSGRSREQYFGPGTRLTVT.

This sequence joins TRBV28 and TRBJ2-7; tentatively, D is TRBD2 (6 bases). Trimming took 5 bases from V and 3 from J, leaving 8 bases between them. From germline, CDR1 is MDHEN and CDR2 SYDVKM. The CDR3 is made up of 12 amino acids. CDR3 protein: CASSGTLYEQYF. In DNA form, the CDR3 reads TGTGCCAGCAGTGGGACTCTCTACGAGCAGTACTTC.